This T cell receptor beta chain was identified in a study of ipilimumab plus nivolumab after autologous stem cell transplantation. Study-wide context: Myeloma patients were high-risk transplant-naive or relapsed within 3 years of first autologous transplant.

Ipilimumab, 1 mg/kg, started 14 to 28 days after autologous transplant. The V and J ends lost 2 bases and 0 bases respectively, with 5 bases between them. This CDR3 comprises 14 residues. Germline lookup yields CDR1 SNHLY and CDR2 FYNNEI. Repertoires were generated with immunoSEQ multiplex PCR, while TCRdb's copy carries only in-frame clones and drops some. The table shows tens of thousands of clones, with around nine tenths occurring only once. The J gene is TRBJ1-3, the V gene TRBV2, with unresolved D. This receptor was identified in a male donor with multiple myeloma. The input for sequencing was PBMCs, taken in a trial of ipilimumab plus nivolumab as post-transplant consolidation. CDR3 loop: CASSELASGNTIYF. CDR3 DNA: TGTGCCAGCAGTGAACTGGCCTCTGGAAACACCATATATTTT.